This passage covers 23 T cell receptor beta chains from one sample sequenced in a study of regulatory T cells in long-lasting Graves disease. Time point given: persistent/refractory GD, antithyroid drugs over 5 years with positive TRAb. Making the TCR library involved RNA that had been extracted from PBMCs. Arm-PCR with iRepertoire HTBI primers amplified the CDR3 regions for these TCR beta libraries. TCRdb passed the multiplex PCR reads through MiXCR, listing each CDR3 protein once. Among 500,000 to 700,000 distinct CDR3 sequences listed, 25% to 35% were seen once. Material: peripheral blood mononuclear cells (PBMCs), obtained when the disease was refractory, from a patient treated with antithyroid drugs. The receptors here all came from a female donor with Graves disease.

This clonotype turned up a few times. The chain employs TRBV9 and TRBJ2-2; no clear D gene. V was clipped by 3 bases and J by 4 bases, with 10 bases between them. Germline V gives CDR1 SGDLS, CDR2 YYNGEE. The CDR3 is 14 amino acids. CDR3 sequence: CASSATGGTGELFF. DNA for the CDR3: TGTGCCAGCAGCGCCACGGGCGGCACCGGGGAGCTGTTTTTT.

This clonotype was observed a few times. This sequence joins TRBV6-1 and TRBJ2-7; the match to TRBD1 covers 9 bases. CDR1 is MNHNS and CDR2 is SASEGT in the germline V gene. The CDR3 has 13 amino acids. Trimming at V came to 7 bases and at J to 3 bases, leaving 4 bases not matched to a gene. CDR3 coding DNA: TGTGCCAGCATTCAGACAGGGGGCTACGAGCAGTACTTC. Translating gives CASIQTGGYEQYF.

This sequence joins TRBV28 and TRBJ1-5; 8 bases line up with TRBD1. The CDR3 consists of 15 residues. CDR1 is MDHEN, CDR2 SYDVKM, per germline. The junction had 8 bases not matched to a gene; V was cut back by 6 bases and J by 4 bases. In DNA, the CDR3 is TGTGCCAGCAGCACGACAGGGGTGGCTAATCAGCCCCAGCATTTT. Translating gives CASSTTGVANQPQHF. Variable domain in full (rest from reference TRBV28 and TRBJ1-5): DVKVTQSSRYLVKRTGEKVFLECVQDMDHENMFWYRQDPGLGLRLIYFSYDVKMKEKGDIPEGYSVSREKKERFSLILESASTNQTSMYLCASSTTGVANQPQHFGDGTRLSIL.

This clonotype has a handful of counts. The CDR3 is CASSLQGYNYGYTF. Here the CDR3 DNA reads TGTGCCAGCAGTTTGCAGGGTTATAACTATGGCTACACCTTC. The rearrangement links TRBV27 to TRBJ1-2; D perhaps matches TRBD1 (5 bases). The CDR3 is 14 amino acids. Per germline, CDR1 MNHEY and CDR2 SMNVEV (reference sequence). The V end lost 3 bases, the J end lost 1 base, and 9 bases lay between the germline ends.

The chain links TRBV25-1 to TRBJ1-6; a weak D match, TRBD1 (6 bases). Germline V gene lookup returns CDR1 MGHDK and CDR2 SYGVNS. The germline V and J ends were trimmed by 0 bases and 7 bases, with 13 bases remaining between them. This CDR3 spans 16 amino acids. The CDR3 coding sequence is TGTGCCAGCAGTGAATATAGGCAGGGGTGGAATTCACCCCTCCACTTT. Protein sequence: CASSEYRQGWNSPLHF.

The chain couples TRBV19 to TRBJ2-2; weak D call: TRBD2 (5 bases). V was pared by 2 bases and J by 0 bases, with 13 bases between. The length of the CDR3 is 17 residues. Germline CDR1 is LNHDA and CDR2 is SQIVND (reference sequence). Written as DNA, the CDR3 is TGTGCCAGTAGTATACGGGCACCACTAGCGAACACCGGGGAGCTGTTTTTT. It is translated as CASSIRAPLANTGELFF.

The rearrangement uses TRBV4-1 and TRBJ2-5; D not resolved. V gave up 1 base and J gave up 0 bases, with 15 bases separating them. The CDR3 loop spans 17 amino acids. Per the germline V gene, CDR1 is MGHRA and CDR2 is YSYEKL. CDR3 nucleotide sequence: TGCGCCAGCAGCCAAGCGGCGTGGGTGCGGCACCAAGAGACCCAGTACTTC. Translation: CASSQAAWVRHQETQYF.

For this clonotype: A much more abundant neighbour one base away suggests this may be a read error. The chain carries TRBV12-3 or TRBV12-4 and TRBJ2-7; TRBD2 matches 10 bases. The V and J ends lost 0 bases and 9 bases, in that order; junction bases with no gene match: 11. This CDR3 has 16 residues. DNA of the CDR3: TGTGCCAGCAGTTTAGCCCCTAGCGGGAGTTCCAACGTGCAGTACTTC. Translating it yields CASSLAPSGSSNVQYF.

This sequence joins TRBV12-3 or TRBV12-4 and TRBJ1-5; D uncertain. The CDR3 extends over 14 amino acids. V was pared by 4 bases and J by 5 bases, with 12 bases between. CDR3: CASSSTLWDQPQHF. CDR3 in DNA: TGTGCCAGCAGTTCGACGCTTTGGGATCAGCCCCAGCATTTT.

This clonotype was observed a few times. The chain couples TRBV27 to TRBJ2-7; unclear D gene. V was shortened by 10 bases and J by 0 bases, with 7 bases between the two germline ends. Germline CDR1 is MNHEY and CDR2 is SMNVEV (reference sequence). The CDR3 is made up of 11 amino acids. The chain's CDR3 is CATPTSYEQYF. CDR3 nucleotide sequence: TGTGCCACTCCAACCTCCTACGAGCAGTACTTC.

CDR3 nucleotide sequence: TGCGCCAGCAGCCAACCGGGACATCCCAATGAAAAACTGTTTTTT. Residues: CASSQPGHPNEKLFF. The rearrangement links TRBV5-1 to TRBJ1-4; a possible D gene is TRBD1 (6 bases). CDR1 is SGHRS and CDR2 is YFSETQ in the germline V gene. The CDR3 is 15 residues long. Trimming cost V 4 bases and J 5 bases, with 15 bases left between them.

V is TRBV11-2 and J is TRBJ2-5; D possibly uses TRBD1 or TRBD2 (5 bases each). The CDR3 is made up of 17 amino acids. Germline assignment: CDR1 SGHAT and CDR2 FQNNGV. V was cut by 5 bases and J by 2 bases, with 21 bases left in between. CDR3 amino acids: CASSNGVRQGDQETQYF. CDR3 nucleotide sequence: TGTGCCAGCAGCAACGGGGTTCGGCAGGGCGATCAAGAGACCCAGTACTTC.

The CDR3 nucleotides are TGTGCCAGCAGCGCCTTGAGAAGTGCAACTAATGAAAAACTGTTTTTT. It translates to CASSALRSATNEKLFF. The V and J genes are TRBV7-9 and TRBJ1-4; no clear D. Looked up from germline, CDR1 is SEHNR and CDR2 is FQNEAQ (reference sequence). The germline V and J ends were trimmed by 5 bases and 0 bases, with 13 bases remaining between them. The CDR3 runs to 16 residues.

This clonotype was counted many times. A much larger clone differs by one base, so this may be a read error. The rearrangement joins TRBV2 to TRBJ2-5; D ambiguous. CDR3 length: 12 residues. Trimming stripped 5 bases from V and 3 bases from J, with 7 bases between. Germline CDR1 SNHLY, CDR2 FYNNEI. The CDR3 nucleotides read TGTGCCAGCAGTCTTAGGGAAGAGACCCAGTACTTC. Translation: CASSLREETQYF.

This clonotype was seen a single time. The chain employs TRBV29-1 and TRBJ1-1; D perhaps matches TRBD1 (6 bases). Germline assignment: CDR1 SQVTM and CDR2 ANQGSEA. V gave up 0 bases and J gave up 4 bases, with 12 bases separating them. CDR3 length: 14 residues. CDR3 sequence: CSVEEPMGATEAFF. The DNA for the CDR3 is TGCAGCGTTGAAGAACCAATGGGGGCCACTGAAGCTTTCTTT.

The chain uses TRBV6-1 and TRBJ1-2; D is uncertain. Trimming shortened V by 5 bases and J by 2 bases, and 21 bases separated the two germline ends. Germline-derived CDR1 and CDR2 are MNHNS and SASEGT. CDR3 length equals 17 residues. The CDR3 bases are TGTGCCAGCAGTCCCGGAGAGGGCGCCGCAATCAACTATGGCTACACCTTC. Its protein is CASSPGEGAAINYGYTF.

This sequence joins TRBV5-1 and TRBJ2-2; 7 bases are a match to TRBD2. From germline, CDR1 is SGHRS and CDR2 YFSETQ. This CDR3 has 16 residues. The V gene end was trimmed by 0 bases and the J gene end by 2 bases; junction bases not matched to a gene: 4. In nucleotides, the CDR3 is TGCGCCAGCAGCTTGGCCCTAGCGGATAACACCGGGGAGCTGTTTTTT. This translates into CASSLALADNTGELFF.

This clonotype was detected only a few times. This rearrangement joins TRBV27 to TRBJ1-1, with 7 bases lining up with TRBD1. The CDR3 runs to 17 residues. Germline CDR1 MNHEY, CDR2 SMNVEV (reference sequence). With 6 bases clipped from V and 4 bases from J, the junction kept 17 bases outside the gene matches. CDR3 sequence (DNA): TGTGCCAGCAGCCTACTAGCCGTGACAGGGTCTGGCACTGAAGCTTTCTTT. Protein: CASSLLAVTGSGTEAFF.

This chain links TRBV5-1 with TRBJ1-5; D is unclear. The germline V gene encodes CDR1 SGHRS and CDR2 YFSETQ. This CDR3 has 14 residues. The ends were cut back, 7 bases at V and 0 bases at J, with 11 bases in the middle. The CDR3 loop reads CASRPTYSNQPQHF. The DNA for the CDR3 is TGCGCCAGCCGGCCGACTTATAGCAATCAGCCCCAGCATTTT.

This chain uses TRBV11-2 with TRBJ2-7; TRBD2 is a possible D gene (7 bases). This CDR3 spans 14 amino acids. Deletions cut 4 bases from V and 4 bases from J, with 14 bases between. CDR1 and CDR2 from the germline V gene are SGHAT and FQNNGV. The CDR3 coding sequence is TGTGCCAGCAGCTCAGGGGCGGGAGATTACGAGCAGTACTTC. Translating it yields CASSSGAGDYEQYF.

This clonotype was picked up a small number of times. The chain links TRBV5-1 to TRBJ2-2; TRBD1 aligns across 7 bases. Trimming removed 1 base from V and 5 bases from J; junction bases left unmatched: 5. The germline CDR1 and CDR2 sequences are SGHRS and YFSETQ. CDR3 length: 15 residues. The CDR3 region has the DNA TGCGCCAGCAGCTTGCGATTACAGGGGACCGGGGAGCTGTTTTTT. It codes for CASSLRLQGTGELFF.

This clonotype was seen many times. The chain is built from TRBV30 and TRBJ2-7; no clear D. CDR3 length: 11 residues. Trimming cost V 1 base and J 1 base, with 2 bases left between them. Germline CDR1 and CDR2: GTSNPN and SVGIG (reference sequence). The chain's CDR3 is CAWSASYEQYF. The CDR3 region has the DNA TGTGCCTGGAGTGCATCCTACGAGCAGTACTTC.

This clonotype has at least ten counts. CDR3 DNA sequence: TGTGCCAGCAGCTCAGGACAGGGCAAAGAGACCCAGTACTTC. It codes for CASSSGQGKETQYF. The chain employs TRBV11-2 and TRBJ2-5, with 8 bases identical to TRBD1. The CDR3 is made up of 14 amino acids. CDR1 and CDR2 (germline): SGHAT, FQNNGV. V was clipped by 4 bases and J by 3 bases; unmatched bases: 4.